Listed below are T cell receptor beta chains from one sample, sequenced in a study of shared clonotypes between healthy human individuals. Method: immunoSEQ multiplex PCR; TCRdb's copy keeps in-frame clones and lacks some. In the table there are 1,500,000 or so clones, roughly 96% of which are singletons. The specimen sequenced was naive CD4+ T cells sorted from blood. The receptor set was obtained from a man younger than 45 in good health. CDR3s include the opening cysteine and the closing phenylalanine or tryptophan. D genes are given only for firm matches. Some rows have no size entry. The others give once, few or many, or a class for an expanded clone.

J gene | D gene | clone size | V gene | CDR3 protein | CDR3 DNA
TRBJ1-5 | NA | NA | TRBV15 | CATSSPRTVLGPQHF | TGTGCCACCAGCAGCCCCCGGACGGTTTTAGGGCCCCAGCATTTT
TRBJ2-7 | NA | NA | TRBV4-2 | CASSQGNEQYF | TGTGCCAGCAGCCAGGGCAACGAGCAGTACTTC
TRBJ1-2 | NA | NA | TRBV27 | CASSPRGQNNYGYTF | TGTGCCAGCAGTCCAAGAGGACAGAATAACTATGGCTACACCTTC
TRBJ2-3 | NA | NA | TRBV5-1 | CASSYGDTQYF | TGCGCCAGCAGCTACGGGGATACGCAGTATTTT
TRBJ2-3 | TRBD2 | NA | TRBV6-4 | CASSDKFRGLAGEADTQYF | TGTGCCAGCAGTGACAAATTTCGAGGACTAGCGGGAGAAGCAGATACGCAGTATTTT
TRBJ2-2 | TRBD1 | NA | TRBV27 | CASRLGTDNTGELFF | TGTGCCAGCAGGCTCGGGACAGATAACACCGGGGAGCTGTTTTTT
TRBJ2-4 | TRBD2 | NA | TRBV15 | CATSRDRSSGSDIQYF | TGTGCCACCAGCAGAGATAGGAGTAGCGGGAGTGACATTCAGTACTTC
TRBJ2-7 | NA | NA | TRBV10-3 | CAISHPEGVGSYEQYF | TGTGCCATCAGCCACCCCGAGGGGGTGGGCTCCTACGAGCAGTACTTC
TRBJ2-3 | NA | NA | TRBV9 | CASSVDSSTDTQYF | TGTGCCAGCAGCGTGGACAGTAGCACAGATACGCAGTATTTT
TRBJ2-7 | TRBD1 | NA | TRBV27 | CASSFLGQTYEQYF | TGTGCCAGCAGTTTCTTGGGACAGACCTACGAGCAGTACTTC
TRBJ2-1 | TRBD1 | few | TRBV19 | CASSEDRGPRNEQFF | TGTGCCAGTAGTGAAGACAGGGGCCCTCGGAATGAGCAGTTCTTC
TRBJ1-2 | TRBD1 | NA | TRBV18 | CASSPRGQGASGYTF | TGTGCCAGCTCCCCCAGAGGACAGGGGGCGAGTGGCTACACCTTC
TRBJ2-4 | TRBD2 | NA | TRBV7-2 | CASSHSGNIQYF | TGTGCCAGCAGTCATAGCGGGAACATTCAGTACTTC
TRBJ2-2 | NA | NA | TRBV18 | CASSPGPLIDTGELFF | TGTGCCAGCTCACCGGGGCCTCTTATCGACACCGGGGAGCTGTTTTTT
TRBJ2-3 | TRBD1 | once | TRBV6-5 | CASSYRGTGPDTQYF | TGTGCCAGCAGTTACAGGGGGACAGGGCCAGATACGCAGTATTTT
TRBJ2-1 | NA | NA | TRBV28 | CASSLWELGDEQFF | TGTGCCAGCAGTTTATGGGAATTGGGCGATGAGCAGTTCTTC
TRBJ2-1 | TRBD1 | NA | TRBV19 | CASSIASGQGSNEQFF | TGTGCCAGTAGTATAGCATCGGGACAGGGTTCTAATGAGCAGTTCTTC
TRBJ2-1 | TRBD2 | NA | TRBV28 | CASSLLGWREGQGSNEQFF | TGTGCCAGCAGTTTATTGGGTTGGCGGGAGGGCCAGGGTAGCAATGAGCAGTTCTTC
TRBJ2-3 | TRBD2 | few | TRBV19 | CASSPTSGTDTQYF | TGTGCCAGTAGTCCGACTAGCGGGACTGATACGCAGTATTTT
TRBJ1-2 | NA | NA | TRBV9 | CASSPVGYGYTF | TGTGCCAGCAGCCCGGTGGGCTATGGCTACACCTTC
TRBJ2-1 | NA | NA | TRBV27 | CASSFAKYNEQFF | TGTGCCAGCAGTTTCGCGAAATACAATGAGCAGTTCTTC
TRBJ2-3 | NA | NA | TRBV11-2 | CASSLETYSDTQYF | TGTGCCAGCAGCTTAGAGACCTATTCAGATACGCAGTATTTT
TRBJ1-1 | NA | NA | TRBV9 | CASSVGGDTEAFF | TGTGCCAGCAGCGTAGGAGGGGACACTGAAGCTTTCTTT
TRBJ2-7 | TRBD2 | NA | TRBV6-5 | CASSWEGQQYF | TGTGCCAGCAGTTGGGAGGGACAGCAGTACTTC
TRBJ2-1 | TRBD2 | NA | TRBV29-1 | CSVARGLAVSEQFF | TGCAGCGTTGCTCGGGGACTAGCCGTGAGTGAGCAGTTCTTC
TRBJ2-2 | TRBD2 | once | TRBV27 | CASTYSGTWQGTGELFF | TGTGCCAGCACTTATAGCGGGACCTGGCAGGGCACCGGGGAGCTGTTTTTT
TRBJ1-1 | NA | few | TRBV18 | CASSPPMNTEAFF | TGTGCCAGCTCACCACCGATGAACACTGAAGCTTTCTTT
TRBJ2-1 | NA | NA | TRBV6-6 | CPRGDARSSEQFF | TGTCCCAGGGGGGACGCTAGATCAAGTGAGCAGTTCTTC
TRBJ2-7 | TRBD1 | NA | TRBV5-1 | CASSHPLGQGFSYEQYF | TGCGCCAGCAGCCACCCATTGGGACAGGGGTTCTCCTACGAGCAGTACTTC
TRBJ2-2 | NA | NA | TRBV19 | CASSIAENTGELFF | TGTGCCAGTAGTATCGCCGAGAACACCGGGGAGCTGTTTTTT
TRBJ2-7 | NA | NA | TRBV28 | CASGGRGKWRDTDF | TGTGCCAGCGGGGGGCGGGGAAAGTGGCGGGATACGGACTTC
TRBJ1-2 | NA | NA | TRBV5-1 | CASSSRGGLNYGYTF | TGCGCCAGCAGCTCACGTGGGGGTTTAAACTATGGCTACACCTTC
TRBJ2-1 | TRBD1 | once | TRBV9 | CASSPRQGNAVSNEQFF | TGTGCCAGCAGCCCGCGACAGGGCAATGCCGTTTCCAATGAGCAGTTCTTC
TRBJ2-7 | NA | NA | TRBV7-9 | CASSLEIVYEQYF | TGTGCCAGCAGCTTAGAGATAGTCTACGAGCAGTACTTC
TRBJ2-1 | NA | NA | TRBV14 | CASSQRSMYNEQFF | TGTGCCAGCAGCCAAAGGTCCATGTACAATGAGCAGTTCTTC
TRBJ1-2 | NA | NA | TRBV6-6 | CASSYMIEATANGYTF | TGTGCCAGCAGTTACATGATCGAGGCTACGGCGAATGGCTACACCTTC
TRBJ2-1 | TRBD2 | NA | TRBV9 | CASSPWGGPINEQFF | TGTGCCAGCAGCCCCTGGGGAGGGCCGATCAATGAGCAGTTCTTC
TRBJ2-3 | NA | NA | TRBV7-2 | CASSLDRATDTQYF | TGTGCCAGCAGCTTAGACAGAGCAACAGATACGCAGTATTTT
TRBJ2-1 | NA | NA | TRBV11-3 | CASSVTQGQGYNEQFF | TGTGCCAGCAGCGTAACACAGGGCCAAGGCTACAATGAGCAGTTCTTC
TRBJ2-3 | NA | NA | TRBV7-9 | CASSLGLSLQGTDTQYF | TGTGCCAGCAGCTTAGGGTTGAGTCTACAGGGAACAGATACGCAGTATTTT
TRBJ1-1 | NA | NA | TRBV14 | CASSHSGLGEAFF | TGTGCCAGCAGCCATTCAGGGTTAGGTGAAGCTTTCTTT
TRBJ1-1 | NA | once | TRBV5-5 | CASSLGARGGLNTEAFF | TGTGCCAGCAGCTTGGGGGCTCGCGGGGGATTGAACACTGAAGCTTTCTTT
TRBJ2-7 | NA | NA | TRBV5-1 | CASSLAQGAGYEQYF | TGCGCCAGCAGCTTAGCACAGGGAGCCGGCTACGAGCAGTACTTC
TRBJ2-3 | NA | NA | TRBV5-1 | CASSEGKDTQYF | TGCGCCAGTAGCGAGGGTAAAGATACGCAGTATTTT
TRBJ2-3 | TRBD2 | NA | TRBV7-3 | CASSPSLAGGIDTQYF | TGTGCCAGCAGCCCCTCCTTGGCGGGAGGGATAGATACGCAGTATTTT
TRBJ2-7 | NA | NA | TRBV7-6 | CASSLGGQASYEQYF | TGTGCCAGCAGCTTAGGGGGGCAGGCGTCCTACGAGCAGTACTTC
TRBJ2-7 | NA | NA | TRBV7-3 | CASSSHSYEQYF | TGTGCCAGCAGCTCCCACAGCTACGAGCAGTACTTC
TRBJ1-4 | NA | NA | TRBV18 | CASSPRPNEKLFF | TGTGCCAGCTCACCACGCCCGAATGAAAAACTGTTTTTT
TRBJ2-2 | TRBD2 | NA | TRBV2 | CASSSGRGSGTGELFF | TGTGCCAGCAGTAGCGGGAGGGGGTCAGGAACCGGGGAGCTGTTTTTT
TRBJ2-5 | NA | NA | TRBV4-1 | CASSRPGETQYF | TGCGCCAGCAGCCGTCCGGGAGAGACCCAGTACTTC
TRBJ2-1 | NA | NA | TRBV4-2 | CASSQRYNEQFF | TGTGCCAGCAGCCAGCGATACAATGAGCAGTTCTTC
TRBJ2-7 | TRBD2 | NA | TRBV10-3 | CATEVAGGPYEQYF | TGTGCTACAGAGGTCGCGGGAGGGCCCTACGAGCAGTACTTC
TRBJ1-4 | NA | NA | TRBV7-2 | CASSMGKTNEKLFF | TGTGCCAGCAGTATGGGGAAAACTAATGAAAAACTGTTTTTT
TRBJ2-1 | NA | NA | TRBV7-9 | CASFHQGGNEQFF | TGTGCCAGCTTCCACCAGGGGGGCAATGAGCAGTTCTTC